This TCR beta chain originates from a study of cytomegalovirus exposure and HLA in healthy donors. The CDR3 length is 18 residues. Germline V lookup: CDR1 SGHRS, CDR2 YFSETQ. The V gene lost 10 bases and the J gene lost 0 bases, with 23 bases spanning the gap. With 60 Vbeta and 13 Jbeta primers, the PCR was carried out. Sequencing was performed with immunoSEQ multiplex PCR; in TCRdb, only in-frame clones are kept and a portion is missing. The table records just under 150,000 clones, around 75% of them present only once. General study findings and limits: Presence/absence comparisons presumed near-even sequencing depth among donors. In a later analysis, V- and J-gene trimming of beta chains associated with a DCLRE1C missense variant, replicated independently. Immune exposure was documented only through CMV serostatus. Per published reports, the classifier diagnosed cytomegalovirus status with high specificity and sensitivity.

As regards this clone: What it binds is unknown.

The chain joins TRBV5-1 to TRBJ2-6, with D maybe TRBD1 (6 bases). Source material: PBMCs. This TCR came from a woman aged 30 to 39 in good health and CMV-seronegative. This CDR3 reads CASRAQGTYSSGANVLTF. The CDR3 DNA follows: TGCGCCTCTCGGGCACAGGGCACATACAGCTCTGGGGCCAACGTCCTGACTTTC.